The 5 T cell receptor beta chains below come from one sample, sequenced in a study of T cell responses to AZD1222 COVID-19 vaccine (TCRdb year 2021). The library was obtained by the immunoSEQ multiplex PCR assay. TCRdb provides this immuneACCESS table in a form limited to in-frame rearrangements. Some clones are lacking; in checked studies, under half of them reflect an unresolved V gene, and why the rest are absent is not known. The sample profile shows 110,000 or so clones; about 90% of them were found once. The ten largest clones represent around 7% of the sample. The time point label for this specimen denotes: baseline before first vaccination. Specimen: peripheral blood, collected on day 0 of AZD1222 vaccination. All receptors come from an adult in good health.

The J gene is TRBJ1-1, the V gene TRBV6-7; D not certain. TRBV6-7 is marked as an open reading frame, function uncertain. CDR3 length equals 12 residues. Trimming removed 6 bases from V and 7 bases from J, with 12 bases in between. CDR3 sequence reads: CASSPRWLEAFF. The CDR3 DNA reads TGTGCCAGCAGCCCAAGATGGCTTGAAGCTTTCTTT.

The genes are TRBV20-1 and TRBJ2-1; unclear D gene. Trimming cost V 2 bases and J 9 bases, with 8 bases left between them. Per the germline V gene, CDR1 is DFQATT and CDR2 is SNEGSKA (reference sequence). The CDR3 length is 11 residues. CDR3 sequence reads: CSARRQIEQFF. CDR3 DNA sequence: TGCAGTGCTAGAAGGCAGATTGAGCAGTTCTTC.

This chain uses TRBV5-3 with TRBJ2-7; D may be TRBD1 or TRBD2 (5 bases each). TRBV5-3 has ORF status, its function being uncertain. This CDR3 spans 13 amino acids. V gave up 10 bases and J gave up 2 bases, with 16 bases separating them. Written as DNA, the CDR3 is TGTGCCCCTGCGAGGGACGGAGCCTACGAGCAGTACTTC. The encoded protein is CAPARDGAYEQYF.

This chain connects TRBV19 to TRBJ1-3, with D maybe TRBD1 (5 bases). Germline V lookup: CDR1 LNHDA, CDR2 SQIVND (reference sequence). The CDR3 sequence is 14 residues long. Trimming pared 10 bases from V and 6 bases from J, leaving 19 bases between. The CDR3 loop reads CATSQGSRENTIYF. CDR3 in DNA: TGTGCCACGTCGCAGGGCAGTCGTGAAAACACCATATATTTT.

This clone was recorded once. The chain couples TRBV21-1 to TRBJ1-1. TRBV21-1 is an annotated pseudogene. The CDR3 extends over 13 amino acids. Here the CDR3 reads CASSVNSDSGAFF. The DNA for the CDR3 is TGTGCCAGCAGCGTTAATTCCGATTCCGGGGCTTTCTTT.